The T cell receptor beta chain described here comes from a study of spatial heterogeneity in lung cancer. At the level of the study: The study consistently detected more beta-chain than alpha-chain sequences. Study-wide results and caveats: Ubiquitous, expanded tumor-derived TCRs were more frequently observed in blood at resection than at follow-up.

The CDR3 has 15 residues. V was pared by 3 bases and J by 1 base, with 4 bases of the junction left unmatched. Many counts were recorded for this clonotype. Antigen: not known. Every TCR cDNA molecule carried a tag that served as a unique molecular identifier. A single record per CDR3 protein comes from TCRdb applying MiXCR to the 5' RACE reads. The sample has approximately 52,000 distinct CDR3 sequences, approximately 5.7% seen once. Time point noted: sample taken at primary tumor resection. No cell sorting; template was whole RNA from tumor, lung tissue or PBMC. The chain recombines TRBV12-3 or TRBV12-4 with TRBJ2-5; 8 nucleotides agree with TRBD1. The sequencing here drew on PBMCs, taken at surgery. The origin of this receptor is a male donor with early-stage non-small cell lung cancer. The CDR3 sequence: CASSLVGTGQETQYF. CDR3 nucleotides: TGTGCCAGCAGTTTGGTAGGGACAGGCCAAGAGACCCAGTACTTC.